The sequence of this T cell receptor (beta chain) was determined in a study of cytotoxic CD8 clonotypes in ibrutinib-treated CLL. Study background: Across samples, productive templates numbered 200,000 to 300,000 and productive rearrangements reached approximately 94,000 on average. Study conclusions and caveats: Higher circulating CD8+ T-cell counts strongly accompanied higher baseline clonality, above age-matched healthy donors.

The source of roughly 1.9 micrograms of genomic DNA for TCR beta libraries was cryopreserved PBMCs. This clone turned up a few times. Its antigen is unidentified. TCRdb's copy holds only in-frame clones and misses some; the assay was immunoSEQ multiplex PCR. The table records 35,000 to 45,000 clones, roughly 49% of them present only once. Losses at the gene ends were 6 bases for V and 4 bases for J; bases not matched to a gene: 1. Germline V gene data show CDR1 as SGHTA and CDR2 as FQGNSA. The CDR3 loop spans 14 amino acids. The sequencing used PBMCs, collected before ibrutinib treatment. The TCR was taken from a human donor with chronic lymphocytic leukemia. The chain is built from TRBV7-2 and TRBJ2-1; 12 positions agree with TRBD2. The CDR3 sequence: CASRTSGGYNEQFF. The CDR3 DNA reads TGTGCCAGCAGGACTAGCGGGGGATACAATGAGCAGTTCTTC.